The 21 T cell receptor beta chains presented below share a single source sample, sequenced in a study of blood T cell repertoires in COVID-19. Using immunoSEQ multiplex PCR, the repertoire was profiled, and TCRdb retains in-frame clones only, with some absent. In the table there are around 30,000 clones, around 80% of which are singletons. The sample consisted of peripheral blood. Source of these receptors: a man at least 80 years old with active or convalescent COVID-19.

This clone was found a few times. The gene calls are TRBV13 and TRBJ2-7, with a weak D call TRBD1 (6 bases). CDR1 PRHDT and CDR2 FYEKMQ come from the germline V gene (reference sequence). This CDR3 has 12 amino acids. The ends were cut back, 5 bases at V and 4 bases at J, with 9 bases in the middle. CDR3 DNA: TGTGCCAGCAGCCCGACAGGTTACGAGCAGTACTTC. Amino acids: CASSPTGYEQYF. The full variable domain, in which reference TRBV13 and TRBJ2-7 provide the parts outside the CDR3, is AAGVIQSPRHLIKEKRETATLKCYPIPRHDTVYWYQQGPGQDPQFLISFYEKMQSDKGSIPDRFSAQQFSDYHSELNMSSLELGDSALYFCASSPTGYEQYFGPGTRLTVT.

The chain couples TRBV20-1 to TRBJ1-3; D gene unclear. Trimming shortened V by 5 bases and J by 7 bases, and 9 bases separated the two germline ends. This CDR3 is built from 11 residues. Germline V lookup: CDR1 DFQATT, CDR2 SNEGSKA (reference sequence). CDR3 nucleotide sequence: TGCAGTGCTCGACTCGGGAACACCATATATTTT. Translated: CSARLGNTIYF.

The CDR3 coding sequence is TGTGCCAGCGTTGGAGGTCTAGCGTTCGTCAACGAGCAGTACTTC. Residues: CASVGGLAFVNEQYF. The V and J genes are TRBV28 and TRBJ2-7, with D perhaps matching TRBD2 (6 bases). CDR3 length: 15 amino acids. V was cut by 8 bases and J by 5 bases, with 22 bases left in between. Germline V CDR1 and CDR2: MDHEN, SYDVKM.

V and J are TRBV28 and TRBJ1-3, with 7 bases that match TRBD1. The germline V gene has CDR1 MDHEN and CDR2 SYDVKM. V dropped 6 bases and J dropped 2; count of bases not matched to a gene: 7. The CDR3 spans 15 residues. The CDR3 DNA follows: TGTGCCAGCAGACCTATCGACAGGGCTGGAAACACCATATATTTT. Translating gives CASRPIDRAGNTIYF.

The genes are TRBV7-9 and TRBJ2-1, with TRBD2 identical over 9 bases. CDR1 SEHNR and CDR2 FQNEAQ come from the germline V gene (reference sequence). The CDR3 has 15 residues. Germline trimming cut 4 bases from V and 5 bases from J; bases unmatched to any gene: 6. In DNA, the CDR3 is TGTGCCAGCAGCTCATGGACTAGCGAGAACAATGAGCAGTTCTTC. Residues: CASSSWTSENNEQFF.

V is TRBV2 and J is TRBJ2-5, with 9 positions matching TRBD1. The germline V gene has CDR1 SNHLY and CDR2 FYNNEI. V was clipped by 8 bases and J by 4 bases; unmatched bases: 5. The CDR3 consists of 13 residues. The CDR3, as DNA: TGTGCCAGCGGGACAGGGTTTCGAGAGACCCAGTACTTC. This sequence encodes CASGTGFRETQYF.

J is TRBJ2-5 and V is TRBV7-6, with D possibly TRBD2 on 6 matching bases. Looked up from germline, CDR1 is SGHVS and CDR2 is FNYEAQ. The CDR3 runs 15 residues. Between the trimmed V and J ends, which lost 4 bases and 5 bases, there was a span of 17 bases. The CDR3, as DNA: TGTGCCAGCAGCTCCGGAGGGGCACGGGGTGAGACCCAGTACTTC. Its translation is CASSSGGARGETQYF.

The genes are TRBV19 and TRBJ2-1, with 7 bases identical to TRBD1. Germline CDR1 is LNHDA and CDR2 is SQIVND (reference sequence). The CDR3 length is 16 residues. The J segment lost 9 bases and the V segment lost 5 bases, leaving 16 bases of the junction unmatched. This CDR3 reads CASSFRDSQRDIEQFF. The CDR3 nucleotides read TGTGCCAGTAGTTTTCGGGACAGCCAACGTGATATTGAGCAGTTCTTC. The variable domain in full, completed from reference TRBV19 and TRBJ2-1, reads DGGITQSPKYLFRKEGQNVTLSCEQNLNHDAMYWYRQDPGQGLRLIYYSQIVNDFQKGDIAEGYSVSREKKESFPLTVTSAQKNPTAFYLCASSFRDSQRDIEQFFGPGTRLTVL.

This sequence joins TRBV13 and TRBJ2-5; TRBD2 matches at 10 bases. This CDR3 comprises 17 residues. Germline CDR1 is PRHDT and CDR2 is FYEKMQ (reference sequence). V was pared by 3 bases and J by 4 bases, with 11 bases of the junction left unmatched. This CDR3 reads CASSFSLAGGGGETQYF. DNA for the CDR3: TGTGCCAGCAGCTTTTCTTTAGCGGGAGGCGGTGGAGAGACCCAGTACTTC.

V is TRBV9 and J is TRBJ2-5, with 8 bases matching TRBD1. Unmatched junction bases numbered 1, after V lost 2 bases and J lost 1 base. The germline gives CDR1 SGDLS, CDR2 YYNGEE. This CDR3 has 14 amino acids. This chain's CDR3 is CASSVDRGQETQYF. The CDR3 region has the DNA TGTGCCAGCAGCGTCGACAGGGGCCAAGAGACCCAGTACTTC.

CDR3 in DNA: TGTGCCAGCAGTCCACCACTAGCGGGAGTGTATGAGCAGTTCTTC. The encoded protein is CASSPPLAGVYEQFF. The chain is built from TRBV6-2 or TRBV6-3 and TRBJ2-1; TRBD2 matches 11 bases. The CDR3 extends over 15 amino acids. CDR1 and CDR2 from the germline V gene are MNHEY and SVGEGT. V lost 5 bases to trimming and J lost 8 bases; unmatched junction nucleotides: 8.

The V gene is TRBV7-3, the J gene TRBJ2-3, with a weak D call TRBD2 (7 bases). This CDR3 comprises 15 residues. CDR1 SGHTA and CDR2 FQGTGA come from the germline V gene. Trimming removed 4 bases from V and 4 bases from J, with 15 bases in between. In DNA, the CDR3 is TGTGCCAGCAGCTATGGCGGGGGCCGTGCAGATACGCAGTATTTT. This translates into CASSYGGGRADTQYF.

V and J are TRBV19 and TRBJ2-7; a weak D match, TRBD2 (6 bases). This CDR3 is 14 amino acids long. V lost 9 bases and J lost 0, with 15 bases in between. Germline V lookup: CDR1 LNHDA, CDR2 SQIVND (reference sequence). The CDR3 region has the DNA TGTGCCAGCCAAATATCTAGCGCCTCCTACGAGCAGTACTTC. This gives the protein CASQISSASYEQYF. Supplemented by reference TRBV19 and TRBJ2-7, the full variable domain reads DGGITQSPKYLFRKEGQNVTLSCEQNLNHDAMYWYRQDPGQGLRLIYYSQIVNDFQKGDIAEGYSVSREKKESFPLTVTSAQKNPTAFYLCASQISSASYEQYFGPGTRLTVT.

This clone was seen once. V gene TRBV2 combines with J gene TRBJ1-6, with D unresolved. Trimming removed 2 bases at V and 0 bases at J, with 8 bases between. The germline V gene has CDR1 SNHLY and CDR2 FYNNEI. This CDR3 contains 16 residues. The CDR3 sequence is CASSERRDSYNSPLHF. The CDR3 DNA follows: TGTGCCAGCAGTGAAAGGCGGGACTCCTATAATTCACCCCTCCACTTT.

The genes are TRBV3-1 (or the pseudogene TRBV3-2) and TRBJ2-5; perhaps TRBD2 as D (5 bases). Trimming stripped 1 base from V and 2 bases from J, with 5 bases between. The CDR3 loop spans 13 amino acids. The germline gives CDR1 LGHDT, CDR2 YNNKEL (reference sequence). The CDR3 region is CASSQGTQETQYF. The CDR3, as DNA: TGTGCCAGCAGCCAAGGGACTCAAGAGACCCAGTACTTC.

V and J are TRBV6-6 and TRBJ1-2, with a weak D call TRBD1 (5 bases). The CDR3 contains 15 residues. V was pared by 2 bases and J by 2 bases, with 12 bases between. Germline V CDR1 and CDR2: MNHNY, SVGAGI (reference sequence). CDR3 DNA sequence: TGTGCCAGCAGTTACGGGCAGGGTGCAAACTATGGCTACACCTTC. This sequence encodes CASSYGQGANYGYTF.

The J gene is TRBJ1-3, the V gene TRBV19; D call uncertain. The CDR3 loop spans 15 amino acids. The germline gives CDR1 LNHDA, CDR2 SQIVND (reference sequence). Deletions cut 5 bases from V and 0 bases from J, with 11 bases between. The chain's CDR3 is CASSEGHHSGNTIYF. DNA of the CDR3: TGTGCCAGTAGTGAGGGCCACCACTCTGGAAACACCATATATTTT.

The gene calls are TRBV6-4 and TRBJ1-2, with D possibly TRBD1 on 5 matching bases. The V and J ends lost 4 bases and 2 bases respectively, with 11 bases between them. This CDR3 has 14 amino acids. The V gene's germline CDR1 is MRHNA and CDR2 SNTAGT. The CDR3 loop is CASSVEWGNYGYTF. In nucleotides, the CDR3 is TGTGCCAGCAGTGTCGAATGGGGCAACTATGGCTACACCTTC.

The chain uses TRBV7-2 and TRBJ1-5; D is uncertain. Per the germline V gene, CDR1 is SGHTA and CDR2 is FQGNSA. This CDR3 has 12 residues. V lost 1 base, J lost 5 bases, and 3 bases lay in between. This chain's CDR3 is CASSLGDQPQHF. DNA of the CDR3: TGTGCCAGCAGCTTAGGCGATCAGCCCCAGCATTTT.

DNA of the CDR3: TGTGCCAGCAGTTACTCGAAAGGACTAGCGGAAACTTACAATGAGCAGTTCTTC. Protein: CASSYSKGLAETYNEQFF. The J gene is TRBJ2-1, the V gene TRBV6-7, with 10 bases lining up with TRBD2. TRBV6-7 is recorded as an ORF, its role being uncertain. This CDR3 comprises 18 residues. J gave up 4 bases and V 0 bases, and 9 bases lay outside the gene matches.

V usage is TRBV10-1 and J usage is TRBJ2-2; D gene unclear. CDR1 and CDR2 from the germline V gene are WNHNN and SYGVQD (reference sequence). V was shortened by 8 bases and J by 6 bases, with 10 bases between the two germline ends. CDR3 size: 12 residues. CDR3 in amino acids: CASSGMSGELFF. The CDR3 nucleotides are TGCGCCAGCTCCGGTATGTCCGGGGAGCTGTTTTTT.